This T cell receptor beta chain was sequenced in a study of blood T cell repertoires in COVID-19. Individuals in the exposed group had encountered a COVID-19 case within 2 weeks preceding study entry. Assay used: immunoSEQ multiplex PCR; TCRdb lists only in-frame clones, some missing. The sample has 320,000 or so clones, about 85% seen once. The CDR3 extends over 15 amino acids. The junction had 2 bases not matched to a gene; V was cut back by 0 bases and J by 3 bases. The germline CDR1 and CDR2 sequences are SGHNT and YYREEE (reference sequence). The specimen sequenced was PBMCs or T cells enriched from blood (not recorded which). The chain carries TRBV5-4 and TRBJ2-2, with 7 nucleotides matching TRBD2. This clonotype originated in a woman in her 30s who had been exposed to COVID-19. Here the CDR3 reads CASSLGGSDTGELFF. The CDR3 coding sequence is TGTGCCAGCAGCTTGGGCGGGAGCGACACCGGGGAGCTGTTTTTT.